One sample yielded the 7 T cell receptor beta chains listed below, sequenced in a study of blood T cell repertoires in COVID-19. Assay: immunoSEQ multiplex PCR; the TCRdb copy retains only in-frame clones and omits some. The sample comprises under 200,000 clones, around 80% of which are singletons, and about 7% rests with the top ten. The sample comprised peripheral blood. The source is a man in his 70s with active or convalescent COVID-19.

The J gene is TRBJ2-5, the V gene TRBV27, with 12 bases matching TRBD2. V shed 5 bases, J shed 5 bases, and the junction held 3 bases outside the gene matches. The V gene's germline CDR1 is MNHEY and CDR2 SMNVEV (reference sequence). This CDR3 spans 14 amino acids. The CDR3 is CASSGLAGYETQYF. The CDR3 DNA reads TGTGCCAGCAGTGGACTAGCGGGGTATGAGACCCAGTACTTC.

This chain joins TRBV11-3 and TRBJ2-3; TRBD2 aligns across 7 bases. CDR3 length: 15 residues. With 5 bases clipped from V and 3 bases from J, the junction kept 8 bases outside the gene matches. CDR1 and CDR2 (germline): SGHNT, YENEEA. CDR3 residues: CASSTTSAGTDTQYF. The CDR3 DNA reads as TGTGCCAGCAGCACAACTAGCGCAGGAACAGATACGCAGTATTTT. Supplemented by reference TRBV11-3 and TRBJ2-3, the full variable domain reads EAGVVQSPRYKIIEKKQPVAFWCNPISGHNTLYWYLQNLGQGPELLIRYENEEAVDDSQLPKDRFSAERLKGVDSTLKIQPAELGDSAVYLCASSTTSAGTDTQYFGPGTRLTVL.

V usage is TRBV11-2 and J usage is TRBJ1-1, with 12 bases fitting TRBD1. The CDR3 has 14 amino acids. The germline V gene has CDR1 SGHAT and CDR2 FQNNGV. V lost 5 bases, J lost 7 bases, and 5 bases stayed unmatched. CDR3 loop: CASSPGTGGGEAFF. CDR3 nucleotide sequence: TGTGCCAGCAGCCCAGGGACAGGGGGCGGTGAAGCTTTCTTT.

The gene calls are TRBV16 and TRBJ2-7; 13 nucleotides match TRBD2. The germline V gene has CDR1 KGHSY and CDR2 FQNENV. The CDR3 is 15 amino acids. J lost 6 bases, V lost 0 bases, and 2 bases had no gene match. This CDR3 reads CASSQSGLAGTEQYF. In nucleotides, the CDR3 is TGTGCCAGCAGCCAATCGGGACTAGCGGGAACCGAGCAGTACTTC.

This chain joins TRBV5-1 and TRBJ2-3, with a weak D call TRBD1 (6 bases). Germline CDR1 is SGHRS and CDR2 is YFSETQ. The length of the CDR3 is 14 residues. Trimming removed 2 bases from V and 1 base from J, with 8 bases in between. In nucleotides, the CDR3 is TGCGCCAGCAGCTTTGCAGGGGGCACAGATACGCAGTATTTT. This codes for CASSFAGGTDTQYF.

The rearrangement uses TRBV11-3 and TRBJ2-3, with TRBD1 as a possible D gene (5 bases). V was trimmed by 1 base and J by 6 bases, leaving 8 bases between them. This CDR3 contains 13 residues. CDR1 and CDR2 from the germline V gene are SGHNT and YENEEA. The CDR3 coding sequence is TGTGCCAGCAGCTTAGGACAGACGGATACGCAGTATTTT. Translating it yields CASSLGQTDTQYF.

The V gene is TRBV6-5, the J gene TRBJ1-6; maybe TRBD1 (5 bases). Germline V gene data show CDR1 as MNHEY and CDR2 as SVGAGI. CDR3 length equals 15 residues. The V end was cut by 6 bases, the J end by 9 bases, with 18 bases between. As DNA, the CDR3 is TGTGCCAGCAGCCGAGTTCCGGGGGAGGGTTCACCCCTCCACTTT. This encodes CASSRVPGEGSPLHF.